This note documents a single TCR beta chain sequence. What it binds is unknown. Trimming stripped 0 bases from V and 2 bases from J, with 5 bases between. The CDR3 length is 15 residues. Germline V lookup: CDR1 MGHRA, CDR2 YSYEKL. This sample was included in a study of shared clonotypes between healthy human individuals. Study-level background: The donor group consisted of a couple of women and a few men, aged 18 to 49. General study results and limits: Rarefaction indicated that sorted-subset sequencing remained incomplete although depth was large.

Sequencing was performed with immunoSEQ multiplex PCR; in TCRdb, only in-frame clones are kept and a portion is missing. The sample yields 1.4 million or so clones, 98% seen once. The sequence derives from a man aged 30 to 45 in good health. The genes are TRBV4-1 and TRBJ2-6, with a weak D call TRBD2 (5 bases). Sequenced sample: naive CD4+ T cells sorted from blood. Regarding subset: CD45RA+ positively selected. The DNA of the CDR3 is TGCGCCAGCAGCCAAGAGAGGGCTGGGGCCAACGTCCTGACTTTC. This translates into CASSQERAGANVLTF.